The 27 T cell receptor beta chains below come from one sample, sequenced in a study of CD8+CD57+ T cells in acquired aplastic anemia. The template for TCR beta VDJ and CDR3 sequence profiling was genomic DNA. One entry per CDR3 protein, called by TCRdb with MiXCR from the reads. Of around 33,000 distinct CDR3 sequences in the sample, under 80% were seen once. The sample was sorted CD4+, CD8+, or CD8+CD57+ T cells (not recorded which) from PBMCs. These receptors were taken from a human donor in good health, serving as a control.

V is TRBV5-1 and J is TRBJ2-5; 7 nucleotides agree with TRBD1. Losses at the gene ends were 3 bases for V and 2 bases for J; bases not matched to a gene: 7. The CDR3 totals 15 residues. Germline CDR1 and CDR2: SGHRS and YFSETQ. Here the CDR3 reads CASSWLGQIQETQYF. Written as DNA, the CDR3 is TGCGCCAGCAGCTGGTTGGGACAGATTCAAGAGACCCAGTACTTC.

The V and J genes are TRBV19 and TRBJ1-2, with TRBD1 as a possible D gene (6 bases). Trimming took off 8 bases at V and 3 bases at J, with 16 bases between the two ends. The germline CDR1 and CDR2 sequences are LNHDA and SQIVND (reference sequence). The CDR3 extends over 14 amino acids. CDR3 loop: CASRDMRYDYGYTF. CDR3 coding DNA: TGTGCCAGTCGGGACATGCGGTATGACTATGGCTACACCTTC.

This chain connects TRBV5-1 to TRBJ1-1; no firm D call. The germline gives CDR1 SGHRS, CDR2 YFSETQ. Trimming shortened V by 4 bases and J by 2 bases, and 9 bases separated the two germline ends. This CDR3 region has 13 residues. CDR3 coding DNA: TGCGCCAGCAGCGTGGCTTTCAACACTGAAGCTTTCTTT. This sequence encodes CASSVAFNTEAFF.

This clonotype was seen just once. The junction shows a germline mismatch at one end, possibly a read error. The chain combines TRBV7-3 with TRBJ1-1, with unresolved D. Germline V gives CDR1 SGHTA, CDR2 FQGTGA. The CDR3 loop spans 14 amino acids. CDR3 sequence: CASRAFVGNTEALF. In DNA form, the CDR3 reads TGTGCCAGCAGGGCTTTCGTAGGGAACACTGAAGCTCTCTTT. Full variable domain (missing parts from reference TRBV7-3 and TRBJ1-1): GAGVSQTPSNKVTEKGKYVELRCDPISGHTALYWYRQSLGQGPEFLIYFQGTGAADDSGLPNDRFFAVRPEGSVSTLKIQRTERGDSAVYLCASRAFVGNTEALFGQGTRLTVV.

V usage is TRBV2 and J usage is TRBJ1-3; a possible D gene is TRBD1 (5 bases). CDR1 and CDR2 from the germline V gene are SNHLY and FYNNEI. The CDR3 extends over 15 amino acids. Trimming cost V 6 bases and J 0 bases, with 12 bases left between them. The DNA for the CDR3 is TGTGCCAGCAGGGAGGGACTCGTCTCTGGAAACACCATATATTTT. As protein: CASREGLVSGNTIYF. The full variable domain, rest sourced from reference TRBV2 and TRBJ1-3, is EPEVTQTPSHQVTQMGQEVILRCVPISNHLYFYWYRQILGQKVEFLVSFYNNEISEKSEIFDDQFSVERPDGSNFTLKIRSTKLEDSAMYFCASREGLVSGNTIYFGEGSWLTVV.

The chain links TRBV24-1 to TRBJ2-3; tentative D call: TRBD1 (5 bases). The V gene's germline CDR1 is KGHDR and CDR2 SFDVKD. There are 13 residues in the CDR3. Trimming took 3 bases from V and 6 from J, leaving 9 bases between them. CDR3 bases: TGTGCCACCAGTGATGTGGGGCGCGATACGCAGTATTTT. Its protein product is CATSDVGRDTQYF.

The chain uses TRBV2 and TRBJ2-5; TRBD1 aligns across 9 bases. With 6 bases clipped from V and 5 bases from J, the junction kept 10 bases outside the gene matches. The CDR3 consists of 15 residues. Germline CDR1 is SNHLY and CDR2 is FYNNEI. The CDR3, as DNA: TGTGCCAGCAGCAAAAACAGGGGGCGCGGGGAGACCCAGTACTTC. This gives the protein CASSKNRGRGETQYF.

As regards this clonotype: The junction and the germline gene differ at one end; a read error may be behind it. The chain is built from TRBV2 and TRBJ2-7; the D is unclear. CDR1 and CDR2 (germline): SNHLY, FYNNEI. The CDR3 covers 13 residues. DNA for the CDR3: TGTGCCAGCAATGAACCCTTCTCCTACGAGCAGTACTTC. Translated, it gives CASNEPFSYEQYF.

The chain recombines TRBV29-1 with TRBJ1-2; 9 bases match TRBD1. This CDR3 has 13 amino acids. Trimming cost V 6 bases and J 8 bases; bases outside gene matches: 10. The germline CDR1 and CDR2 sequences are SQVTM and ANQGSEA. The CDR3 sequence: CSVAGQGTGGYTF. The CDR3 DNA is TGCAGCGTCGCGGGACAGGGAACGGGGGGCTACACCTTC.

By share of the sample, this clonotype is medium-sized. This sequence joins TRBV4-1 and TRBJ2-2; 9 bases fit TRBD2. With 3 bases clipped from V and 6 bases from J, the junction kept 5 bases outside the gene matches. The CDR3 contains 15 residues. Germline V gives CDR1 MGHRA, CDR2 YSYEKL. The CDR3 loop is CASSHPGGGAGELFF. The CDR3, as DNA: TGCGCCAGCAGCCATCCTGGCGGGGGGGCCGGGGAGCTGTTTTTT.

There are a few counts of this clonotype. The rearrangement joins TRBV10-3 to TRBJ1-1; a possible D gene is TRBD1 (6 bases). Germline assignment: CDR1 ENHRY and CDR2 SYGVKD. The CDR3 sequence is 11 residues long. V was cut by 10 bases and J by 4 bases, with 10 bases left in between. The DNA of the CDR3 is TGTGCCACCAAGGACAGCACTGAAGCTTTCTTT. Its translation is CATKDSTEAFF.

This chain joins TRBV5-1 and TRBJ1-2, with D unresolved. The CDR3 is 15 residues long. Per the germline V gene, CDR1 is SGHRS and CDR2 is YFSETQ. Deletions cut 0 bases from V and 4 bases from J, with 13 bases between. The CDR3 DNA reads TGCGCCAGCAGCTTGGAGGGAACAACCCGCTATGGCTACACCTTC. Its protein is CASSLEGTTRYGYTF. The full variable domain, rest sourced from reference TRBV5-1 and TRBJ1-2, is KAGVTQTPRYLIKTRGQQVTLSCSPISGHRSVSWYQQTPGQGLQFLFEYFSETQRNKGNFPGRFSGRQFSNSRSEMNVSTLELGDSALYLCASSLEGTTRYGYTFGSGTRLTVV.

The chain couples TRBV9 to TRBJ2-7; D ambiguous. The CDR3 contains 12 residues. V was cut by 4 bases and J by 5 bases, with 10 bases left in between. From germline, CDR1 is SGDLS and CDR2 YYNGEE. The CDR3 DNA sequence: TGTGCCAGCAGCCCCGTGTTAGACGAGCAGTACTTC. This codes for CASSPVLDEQYF.

The chain links TRBV10-1 to TRBJ2-3; a possible D gene is TRBD2 (5 bases). Germline-derived CDR1 and CDR2 are WNHNN and SYGVQD (reference sequence). The V and J ends lost 0 bases and 2 bases respectively, with 9 bases between them. The CDR3 has 15 residues. The CDR3 here is CASSESSVATDTQYF. The CDR3, as DNA: TGCGCCAGCAGTGAGTCTAGCGTGGCCACAGATACGCAGTATTTT.

The chain links TRBV20-1 to TRBJ2-1; no clear D. Germline CDR1 and CDR2: DFQATT and SNEGSKA (reference sequence). V dropped 6 bases and J dropped 6 bases, with 18 bases sitting between them. The CDR3 length is 14 residues. CDR3 in amino acids: CSALTSSVSNEQFF. CDR3 DNA: TGCAGTGCCCTAACTTCGTCTGTGAGCAATGAGCAGTTCTTC.

Concerning this clonotype: Lacking the conserved final phenylalanine or tryptophan, this CDR3 likely reflects a read error. The CDR3 bases are TGCAGTGCTAGAGATAGACAGACAACCCCTTCCTCTGAAGCTTTCTCT. Translated, it gives CSARDRQTTPSSEAFS. The V call is TRBV20-1, the J call TRBJ1-1; TRBD1 might be the D (5 bases). The CDR3 is 16 amino acids. Germline-derived CDR1 and CDR2 are DFQATT and SNEGSKA (reference sequence). The V gene lost 0 bases and the J gene lost 6 bases, with 20 bases spanning the gap.

J is TRBJ2-2 and V is TRBV20-1, with a tentative D call TRBD1 (5 bases). Trimming removed 3 bases at V and 6 bases at J, with 5 bases between. Looked up from germline, CDR1 is DFQATT and CDR2 is SNEGSKA (reference sequence). The CDR3 loop spans 11 amino acids. CDR3 DNA sequence: TGCAGTGCTAGCAGGGCCGGGGAGCTGTTTTTT. Translated: CSASRAGELFF.

The chain recombines TRBV4-3 with TRBJ2-7; D gene uncertain. Germline values: CDR1 LGHNA, CDR2 YSLEER. Trimming removed 0 bases from V and 6 bases from J, with 9 bases in between. The CDR3 has 13 amino acids. The CDR3 sequence is CASSQEVGFEQYF. In DNA, the CDR3 is TGCGCCAGCAGCCAAGAAGTGGGCTTCGAGCAGTACTTC.

The genes are TRBV7-9 and TRBJ1-1; no firm D call. Trimming removed 4 bases at V and 5 bases at J, with 14 bases between. CDR1 SEHNR and CDR2 FQNEAQ come from the germline V gene (reference sequence). This CDR3 has 14 residues. This CDR3 is CASSWATRGTEAFF. The CDR3 DNA reads TGTGCCAGCAGCTGGGCGACACGTGGGACTGAAGCTTTCTTT.

Only one count was recorded for this clonotype. This rearrangement joins TRBV12-3 or TRBV12-4 to TRBJ1-5; 7 bases are a match to TRBD1. The CDR3 extends over 14 amino acids. The J segment lost 5 bases and the V segment lost 4 bases, leaving 5 bases of the junction unmatched. In DNA form, the CDR3 reads TGTGCCAGCAGTTCTTGGACAGGCGATCAGCCCCAGCATTTT. Its protein product is CASSSWTGDQPQHF.

The chain has TRBV2 and TRBJ1-5; D not resolved. CDR3 length: 15 amino acids. Trimming took 4 bases from V and 0 from J, leaving 10 bases between them. CDR1 and CDR2 (germline): SNHLY, FYNNEI. The CDR3 DNA sequence: TGTGCCAGCAGTGGGTACAGTGATAGCAATCAGCCCCAGCATTTT. It yields the protein CASSGYSDSNQPQHF.

The chain is built from TRBV20-1 and TRBJ1-2; 8 bases fit TRBD1. Trimming took 5 bases from V and 4 from J; bases not matched to a gene: 0. Per the germline V gene, CDR1 is DFQATT and CDR2 is SNEGSKA (reference sequence). The CDR3 is 11 residues long. As DNA, the CDR3 is TGCAGTGCTCAGGGGGCCTATGGCTACACCTTC. The encoded protein is CSAQGAYGYTF.

This sequence joins TRBV7-8 and TRBJ1-2, with no clear D. The V gene lost 7 bases and the J gene lost 8 bases, with 32 bases spanning the gap. The length of the CDR3 is 18 residues. Germline V gene lookup returns CDR1 SGHVS and CDR2 FQNEAQ. CDR3 loop: CASTFKSLGSDPPRGYTF. The DNA for the CDR3 is TGTGCCAGCACCTTTAAGAGCTTAGGTTCGGACCCCCCTCGGGGCTACACCTTC.

The rearrangement uses TRBV25-1 and TRBJ2-7, with TRBD1 identical over 9 bases. Per the germline V gene, CDR1 is MGHDK and CDR2 is SYGVNS. The CDR3 runs 14 residues. Trimming cost V 1 base and J 5 bases; bases outside gene matches: 3. This CDR3 reads CASSESGTGHEQYF. DNA of the CDR3: TGTGCCAGCAGTGAATCCGGGACAGGGCACGAGCAGTACTTC.

The chain joins TRBV25-1 to TRBJ2-1; the D is unclear. V dropped 8 bases and J dropped 3 bases, with 5 bases sitting between them. CDR1 is MGHDK and CDR2 is SYGVNS in the germline V gene. The CDR3 spans 11 residues. The DNA for the CDR3 is TGTGCCAGCGGGCTCTACAATGAGCAGTTCTTC. It translates to CASGLYNEQFF.

The gene calls are TRBV5-1 and TRBJ2-7; weak D call: TRBD2 (5 bases). CDR1 is SGHRS, CDR2 YFSETQ, per germline. V lost 1 base and J lost 1, with 12 bases in between. The CDR3 covers 15 residues. The CDR3 loop reads CASSLRNGESYEQYF. The DNA of the CDR3 is TGCGCCAGCAGCTTGAGGAACGGGGAATCCTACGAGCAGTACTTC.

V and J are TRBV19 and TRBJ1-2; D perhaps matches TRBD1 (6 bases). Germline V lookup: CDR1 LNHDA, CDR2 SQIVND (reference sequence). CDR3 length: 15 residues. Trimming took 3 bases from V and 2 from J, leaving 13 bases between them. CDR3 coding DNA: TGTGCCAGTAGTATGGCCAGGGGTATCAACTATGGCTACACCTTC. This encodes CASSMARGINYGYTF.